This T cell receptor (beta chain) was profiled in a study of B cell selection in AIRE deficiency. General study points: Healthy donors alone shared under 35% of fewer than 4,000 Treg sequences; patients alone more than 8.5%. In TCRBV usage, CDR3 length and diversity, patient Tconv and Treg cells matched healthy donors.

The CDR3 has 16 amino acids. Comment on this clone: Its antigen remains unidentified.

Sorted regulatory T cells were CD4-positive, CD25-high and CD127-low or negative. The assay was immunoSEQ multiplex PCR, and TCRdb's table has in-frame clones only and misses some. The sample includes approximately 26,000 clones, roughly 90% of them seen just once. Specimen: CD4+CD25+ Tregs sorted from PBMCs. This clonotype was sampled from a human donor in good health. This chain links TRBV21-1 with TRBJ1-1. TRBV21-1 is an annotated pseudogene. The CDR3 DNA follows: TGTGCCAGCAGCATGATAACCGGAAGGGTATGGGCTGAAGCTTTCTTT. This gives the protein CASSMITGRVWAEAFF.